The source of this T cell receptor beta chain is a study of CD8 T cells in ankylosing spondylitis. Each CDR3 protein gets one entry after TCRdb re-called the 5' RACE reads with MiXCR. Among some 200,000 distinct CDR3 sequences listed, more than 10% were seen once. Study results and caveats: Blood of patients with ankylosing spondylitis appeared to be characterized by a TCR beta motif of several highly homologous variants.

The CDR3 is 17 amino acids. Trimming cost V 8 bases and J 6 bases, with 27 bases left between them. Germline V gene sequence: CDR1 SGHTA, CDR2 FQGNSA. In the case of this clonotype: Its specificity is unknown.

The V and J genes are TRBV7-2 and TRBJ2-3; tentatively, D is TRBD1 (6 bases). The sequence was obtained from a male donor with ankylosing spondylitis or in good health (not recorded which). The sample comprised blood, either unsorted or a sorted T cell fraction (not recorded which). The CDR3 loop is CASGGFWAGTKGDTQYF. The CDR3 DNA reads TGTGCCAGCGGGGGTTTTTGGGCAGGGACAAAGGGGGATACGCAGTATTTT.